This note documents a single T cell receptor (beta chain) sequence. Its target is not known. With V trimmed by 0 bases and J by 4 bases, 10 bases remained unmatched. The CDR3 has 16 residues. Germline assignment: CDR1 DFQATT and CDR2 SNEGSKA (reference sequence). The data are from a study of regulatory T cells in long-lasting Graves disease. Sample time point: persistent/refractory GD, antithyroid drugs over 5 years with positive TRAb. RNA extracted from PBMCs served as the sequencing template. Peripheral blood, about 8.8 milliliters of it, was drawn into EDTA tubes. Findings and limits, study-wide: Relative to newly diagnosed Graves' patients, persistent ones had lower TCR diversity. Persistent patients shared fewer than 3,500 public clonotypes among themselves. Newly diagnosed patients shared fewer, at approximately 970.

To make TCR beta libraries, researchers used iRepertoire HTBI primers and Arm-PCR of CDR3 regions. Per the original methods: The samples yielded 50 to 80 TRBV and 14 to 15 TRBJ segments. A single record per CDR3 protein comes from TCRdb applying MiXCR to the multiplex PCR reads. The V and J calls reflect TCRdb's pipeline rather than the authors' work. The table shows roughly 430,000 distinct CDR3 sequences, with around 20% occurring only once. This specimen consisted of peripheral blood mononuclear cells (PBMCs), obtained when the disease was refractory, from a patient treated with antithyroid drugs. This clonotype originated in a female donor with Graves disease. V usage is TRBV20-1 and J usage is TRBJ2-5; 8 positions agree with TRBD1. The DNA for the CDR3 is TGCAGTGCTAGAGACTCTTCGACAGGGGCTTCAGAGACCCAGTACTTC. This codes for CSARDSSTGASETQYF.